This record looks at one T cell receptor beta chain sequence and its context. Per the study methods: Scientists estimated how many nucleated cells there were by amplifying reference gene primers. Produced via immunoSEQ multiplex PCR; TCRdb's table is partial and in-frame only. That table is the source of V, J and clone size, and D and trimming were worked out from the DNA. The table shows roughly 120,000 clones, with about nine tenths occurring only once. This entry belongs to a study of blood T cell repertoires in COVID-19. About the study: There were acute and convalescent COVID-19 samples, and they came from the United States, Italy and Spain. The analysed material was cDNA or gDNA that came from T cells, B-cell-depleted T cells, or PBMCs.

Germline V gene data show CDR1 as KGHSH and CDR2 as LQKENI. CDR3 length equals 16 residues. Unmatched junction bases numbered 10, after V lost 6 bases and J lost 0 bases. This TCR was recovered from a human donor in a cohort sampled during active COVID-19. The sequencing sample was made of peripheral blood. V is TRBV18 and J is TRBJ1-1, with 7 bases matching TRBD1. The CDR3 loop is CASSPGRGIMNTEAFF. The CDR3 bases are TGTGCCAGCTCCCCAGGCAGGGGGATCATGAACACTGAAGCTTTCTTT.